The entry that follows covers one TCR beta chain sequence. This sample was taken from a study of blood T cell repertoires in COVID-19. As for the study in general: Acute and convalescent COVID-19 specimens originated in the United States, Italy and Spain. From T cells, B-cell-depleted T cells, or PBMCs came the material, which was cDNA or gDNA.

CDR1 is DFQATT and CDR2 is SNEGSKA in the germline V gene (reference sequence). The CDR3 covers 11 residues. Repertoires were generated with immunoSEQ multiplex PCR, while TCRdb's copy carries only in-frame clones and drops some. Found here are roughly 160,000 clones, about 88% of them singletons; the top ten hold 0.99%. The sequenced sample consisted of peripheral blood. This TCR derives from a man aged 18 to 29 with acute or convalescent COVID-19. The chain couples TRBV20-1 to TRBJ1-1; no reliable D call. CDR3 in amino acids: CLPAGNTEAFF. Here the CDR3 DNA reads TGCCTACCAGCGGGAAACACTGAAGCTTTCTTT.